These 8 T cell receptor beta chains share one sample of origin, sequenced in a study of blood T cell repertoires in COVID-19. Profiled with immunoSEQ multiplex PCR; TCRdb holds only in-frame clones, not every one. Seen here are around 87,000 clones, 75% to 85% observed once, and the top ten hold approximately 9.3%. The sequenced material came from peripheral blood. These receptors all stem from an elderly woman with acute or convalescent COVID-19.

This clone was seen a handful of times. The chain is built from TRBV19 and TRBJ1-2; the match to TRBD1 covers 7 bases. Germline CDR1 reads LNHDA; CDR2 reads SQIVND (reference sequence). This CDR3 has 15 residues. Germline trimming cut 6 bases from V and 4 bases from J; bases unmatched to any gene: 11. The DNA of the CDR3 is TGTGCCAGTAGCGACGGGAGAGGGGGCAGCTATGGCTACACCTTC. Protein sequence: CASSDGRGGSYGYTF. The full variable domain, with the rest looked up from reference TRBV19 and TRBJ1-2, is DGGITQSPKYLFRKEGQNVTLSCEQNLNHDAMYWYRQDPGQGLRLIYYSQIVNDFQKGDIAEGYSVSREKKESFPLTVTSAQKNPTAFYLCASSDGRGGSYGYTFGSGTRLTVV.

This clone was counted once. The chain has TRBV2 and TRBJ2-5, with D possibly TRBD1 on 5 matching bases. The germline V gene encodes CDR1 SNHLY and CDR2 FYNNEI. Trimming stripped 6 bases from V and 4 bases from J, with 18 bases between. This CDR3 has 15 residues. DNA of the CDR3: TGTGCCAGCAGGCCCAAATCAGGGATTAGAGAGACCCAGTACTTC. It translates to CASRPKSGIRETQYF.

The chain links TRBV7-9 to TRBJ1-2; 8 nucleotides align to TRBD1. The CDR3 totals 14 residues. Looked up from germline, CDR1 is SEHNR and CDR2 is FQNEAQ (reference sequence). J was trimmed by 8 bases and V by 5 bases; bases with no gene match: 10. The CDR3 sequence is CASSRNMDRAGYTF. As DNA, the CDR3 is TGTGCCAGCAGCCGAAATATGGACAGGGCAGGCTACACCTTC.

V and J are TRBV5-1 and TRBJ1-6; 11 nucleotides match TRBD1. From germline, CDR1 is SGHRS and CDR2 YFSETQ. CDR3 length: 15 residues. V shed 4 bases, J shed 9 bases, and the junction held 6 bases outside the gene matches. The CDR3 nucleotides read TGCGCCAGCAGCCCAACTGGACAGGGGGCTTCACCCCTCCACTTT. Residues: CASSPTGQGASPLHF. The variable domain in full, with the rest retrieved from reference TRBV5-1 and TRBJ1-6, is KAGVTQTPRYLIKTRGQQVTLSCSPISGHRSVSWYQQTPGQGLQFLFEYFSETQRNKGNFPGRFSGRQFSNSRSEMNVSTLELGDSALYLCASSPTGQGASPLHFGNGTRLTVT.

The chain recombines TRBV2 with TRBJ1-1; D is unclear. CDR1 is SNHLY and CDR2 is FYNNEI in the germline V gene. V lost 5 bases to trimming and J lost 2 bases, with 9 bases between them. The CDR3 runs 13 residues. The CDR3 DNA reads TGTGCCAGCAGTCTACAGTACAACACTGAAGCTTTCTTT. As protein: CASSLQYNTEAFF. Variable domain in full (rest from reference TRBV2 and TRBJ1-1): EPEVTQTPSHQVTQMGQEVILRCVPISNHLYFYWYRQILGQKVEFLVSFYNNEISEKSEIFDDQFSVERPDGSNFTLKIRSTKLEDSAMYFCASSLQYNTEAFFGQGTRLTVV.

The genes are TRBV19 and TRBJ1-1; D gene ambiguous. The V gene's germline CDR1 is LNHDA and CDR2 SQIVND (reference sequence). The CDR3 is 13 amino acids. The V gene lost 1 base and the J gene lost 8 bases, with 11 bases spanning the gap. CDR3 bases: TGTGCCAGTAGTATAGGTTCAGGCCTCGAAGCTTTCTTT. Its protein product is CASSIGSGLEAFF.

The V call is TRBV7-9, the J call TRBJ2-1; D ambiguous. The V end was cut by 1 base, the J end by 5 bases, with 9 bases between. Germline CDR1 SEHNR, CDR2 FQNEAQ (reference sequence). The CDR3 sequence is 14 residues long. CDR3 loop: CASSLVAQNNEQFF. The CDR3, as DNA: TGTGCCAGCAGCTTAGTTGCACAGAACAATGAGCAGTTCTTC. Drawing the rest from reference TRBV7-9 and TRBJ2-1, the complete variable domain is DTGVSQNPRHKITKRGQNVTFRCDPISEHNRLYWYRQTLGQGPEFLTYFQNEAQLEKSRLLSDRFSAERPKGSFSTLEIQRTEQGDSAMYLCASSLVAQNNEQFFGPGTRLTVL.

The chain is built from TRBV6-5 and TRBJ2-5; 9 positions match TRBD2. V lost 5 bases to trimming and J lost 1 base; unmatched junction nucleotides: 2. Per the germline V gene, CDR1 is MNHEY and CDR2 is SVGAGI. CDR3 length: 14 amino acids. The CDR3 here is CASSRAGGQETQYF. Here the CDR3 DNA reads TGTGCCAGCAGTCGAGCGGGGGGCCAAGAGACCCAGTACTTC.